One sample yielded the 20 T cell receptor beta chains listed below, sequenced in a study of identical twins. A single record per CDR3 protein comes from TCRdb applying MiXCR to the 5' RACE reads. The sample carries 500,000 to 600,000 distinct CDR3 sequences, about 20% recorded once. These data are also associated with another study on T cells expressing NK-cell markers.

Input material: CD4+ T cells sorted from blood. These TCRs come from a woman between 18 and 30 years old in good health.

The chain combines TRBV12-3 or TRBV12-4 with TRBJ1-1, with D possibly matching TRBD1 (5 bases). This CDR3 has 13 amino acids. V was pared by 3 bases and J by 7 bases, with 12 bases between. In DNA form, the CDR3 reads TGTGCCAGCAGTTTTCAGGGAGCGGGTGAAGCTTTCTTT. Protein: CASSFQGAGEAFF.

The table lists this clonotype with a few counts. V gene TRBV6-1 combines with J gene TRBJ2-7, with a possible D match to TRBD2 (6 bases). V dropped 4 bases and J dropped 3 bases, with 16 bases sitting between them. The CDR3 runs to 15 residues. Germline CDR1 and CDR2: MNHNS and SASEGT. CDR3 DNA: TGTGCCAGCAGTGCTCAAGGGGCGCGGGGCTACGAGCAGTACTTC. Translation gives CASSAQGARGYEQYF.

The rearrangement uses TRBV10-2 and TRBJ2-2; D might be TRBD2 (6 bases). The CDR3 spans 14 residues. CDR1 is WSHSY, CDR2 SAAADI, per germline. The V and J ends lost 10 bases and 6 bases respectively, with 18 bases between them. The CDR3 sequence: CATEGLATAGELFF. In DNA form, the CDR3 reads TGCGCCACCGAAGGGCTAGCGACGGCCGGGGAGCTGTTTTTT.

The chain links TRBV4-2 to TRBJ2-1; unclear D gene. In germline, CDR1 is LGHNA, CDR2 YNFKEQ. Between the trimmed V and J ends, which lost 0 bases and 8 bases, there was a span of 11 bases. CDR3 size: 14 residues. The CDR3: CASSQDWSSHEQFF. The CDR3 DNA reads TGTGCCAGCAGCCAAGATTGGTCGAGCCATGAGCAGTTCTTC.

The chain couples TRBV10-2 to TRBJ2-1; 9 nucleotides match TRBD1. CDR1 is WSHSY, CDR2 SAAADI, per germline. V trimming: 6 bases; J trimming: 8 bases; junction bases outside the gene matches: 11. This CDR3 is built from 15 residues. The CDR3 nucleotides read TGCGCCAGCAGCGGTTACAGGGGGCTGACTTATGAGCAGTTCTTC. This encodes CASSGYRGLTYEQFF.

This chain uses TRBV6-1 with TRBJ2-1; TRBD2 agrees at 9 bases. The J segment lost 3 bases and the V segment lost 8 bases, leaving 8 bases of the junction unmatched. From germline, CDR1 is MNHNS and CDR2 SASEGT. The CDR3 contains 15 residues. The CDR3 nucleotides read TGTGCCAGCGCCGGTAGACTAGCGGACTACAATGAGCAGTTCTTC. Protein sequence: CASAGRLADYNEQFF.

V is TRBV9 and J is TRBJ2-7; unclear D gene. The V end was cut by 0 bases, the J end by 6 bases, with 7 bases between. The CDR3 consists of 12 residues. Germline V CDR1 and CDR2: SGDLS, YYNGEE. DNA of the CDR3: TGTGCCAGCAGCGTAGGCACGGGCGAGCAGTACTTC. Translating it yields CASSVGTGEQYF.

The chain joins TRBV12-3 or TRBV12-4 to TRBJ1-2; D is unresolved. Trimming cost V 0 bases and J 7 bases, with 15 bases left between them. This CDR3 is 15 amino acids long. This CDR3 reads CASSLAPISVSGYTF. For the CDR3, the DNA is TGTGCCAGCAGTTTAGCCCCGATATCTGTATCTGGCTACACCTTC.

The V gene is TRBV20-1, the J gene TRBJ2-7; D might be TRBD1 (6 bases). The length of the CDR3 is 15 residues. Trimming shortened V by 0 bases and J by 0 bases, and 12 bases separated the two germline ends. Germline V gene data show CDR1 as DFQATT and CDR2 as SNEGSKA (reference sequence). The CDR3 DNA sequence: TGCAGTGCTAGAGATCTAGGGGGTAACTCCTACGAGCAGTACTTC. This codes for CSARDLGGNSYEQYF.

This clonotype was recorded at least ten times. J is TRBJ1-1 and V is TRBV10-3, with TRBD1 as a possible D gene (5 bases). With 4 bases removed from V and 4 bases from J, the gap between germline ends came to 10 bases. From germline, CDR1 is ENHRY and CDR2 SYGVKD. The CDR3 has 13 residues. CDR3 coding DNA: TGTGCCATCAGTGGAGAAGGGACCACTGAAGCTTTCTTT. This gives the protein CAISGEGTTEAFF.

This clonotype was counted many times. The chain has TRBV12-3 or TRBV12-4 and TRBJ2-7, with 9 bases fitting TRBD2. The V gene end was trimmed by 7 bases and the J gene end by 5 bases; junction bases not matched to a gene: 9. The CDR3 has 14 residues. In DNA, the CDR3 is TGTGCCAGCACCGTTGGGACTAGCCGGAACGAGCAGTACTTC. This translates into CASTVGTSRNEQYF.

V and J are TRBV12-3 or TRBV12-4 and TRBJ1-5; D unclear. This CDR3 is built from 15 residues. V lost 3 bases to trimming and J lost 7 bases, with 16 bases between them. CDR3 nucleotide sequence: TGTGCCAGCAGTTTTAGACGGAGCTTGAAGCAGCCCCAGCATTTT. This translates into CASSFRRSLKQPQHF.

The table lists this clonotype with many counts. V is TRBV20-1 and J is TRBJ2-1; TRBD2 matches at 7 bases. The CDR3 loop spans 15 amino acids. Germline CDR1 is DFQATT and CDR2 is SNEGSKA (reference sequence). V trimming: 6 bases; J trimming: 4 bases; junction bases outside the gene matches: 12. The CDR3 nucleotides are TGCAGTGCCAGCGGGACTACCAACACATACAATGAGCAGTTCTTC. Translated, it gives CSASGTTNTYNEQFF.

This clonotype was recorded a few times. The gene calls are TRBV6-5 and TRBJ1-6; D possibly corresponds to TRBD1 (5 bases). With 5 bases removed from V and 8 bases from J, the gap between germline ends came to 7 bases. This CDR3 has 12 amino acids. Germline assignment: CDR1 MNHEY and CDR2 SVGAGI. CDR3 sequence: CASSDSYSPLHF. CDR3 nucleotide sequence: TGTGCCAGCAGTGACAGTTATTCACCCCTCCACTTT.

This sequence joins TRBV7-2 and TRBJ2-7, with D possibly called TRBD1 or TRBD2 (5 bases each). CDR3 length: 14 residues. The germline V and J ends were trimmed by 5 bases and 7 bases, with 18 bases remaining between them. CDR1 SGHTA and CDR2 FQGNSA come from the germline V gene. The CDR3 spells CASSPRDRAREQYF. CDR3 in DNA: TGTGCCAGCAGCCCACGGGACCGAGCTAGGGAGCAGTACTTC.

The chain combines TRBV5-1 with TRBJ2-5, with TRBD2 identical over 11 bases. Germline V gives CDR1 SGHRS, CDR2 YFSETQ. The CDR3 extends over 16 amino acids. Trimming at V came to 1 base and at J to 5 bases, leaving 7 bases not matched to a gene. The CDR3 is CASSLTSGSPGETQYF. CDR3 nucleotides: TGCGCCAGCAGCTTGACTAGCGGGAGCCCCGGGGAGACCCAGTACTTC.

This clonotype was counted many times. The chain is built from TRBV4-3 and TRBJ2-3; TRBD2 is a possible D gene (6 bases). This CDR3 has 15 residues. Germline V gene lookup returns CDR1 LGHNA and CDR2 YSLEER. Trimming left V 0 bases short and J 6 bases short, with 13 bases between. The CDR3 nucleotides are TGCGCCAGCAGCCAAGATGTTGGAGGGAGCGATACGCAGTATTTT. This sequence encodes CASSQDVGGSDTQYF.

This chain links TRBV6-2 or TRBV6-3 with TRBJ2-1, with 8 nucleotides matching TRBD1. J was trimmed by 2 bases and V by 2 bases; bases with no gene match: 14. The length of the CDR3 is 19 residues. Germline V CDR1 and CDR2: MNHEY, SVGEGT. DNA for the CDR3: TGTGCCAGCAGTTACCCTACAGTGGGGCAGGGGGCGACCTACAATGAGCAGTTCTTC. It translates to CASSYPTVGQGATYNEQFF.

This clonotype has just a few counts. V usage is TRBV4-2 and J usage is TRBJ2-3, with 11 bases matching TRBD2. The CDR3 totals 16 residues. Germline V CDR1 and CDR2: LGHNA, YNFKEQ. The junction had 9 bases not matched to a gene; V was cut back by 4 bases and J by 6 bases. CDR3 region: CASSRLTSGRSDTQYF. The CDR3 DNA follows: TGTGCCAGCAGCCGACTCACTAGCGGGAGATCGGATACGCAGTATTTT.

This clonotype has only a few counts. The chain couples TRBV12-3 or TRBV12-4 to TRBJ2-2; a possible D gene is TRBD2 (6 bases). This CDR3 spans 14 amino acids. Trimming removed 6 bases from V and 4 bases from J, with 12 bases in between. This CDR3 reads CASSLTSLTGELFF. DNA of the CDR3: TGTGCCAGCAGCCTGACTAGTCTCACCGGGGAGCTGTTTTTT.